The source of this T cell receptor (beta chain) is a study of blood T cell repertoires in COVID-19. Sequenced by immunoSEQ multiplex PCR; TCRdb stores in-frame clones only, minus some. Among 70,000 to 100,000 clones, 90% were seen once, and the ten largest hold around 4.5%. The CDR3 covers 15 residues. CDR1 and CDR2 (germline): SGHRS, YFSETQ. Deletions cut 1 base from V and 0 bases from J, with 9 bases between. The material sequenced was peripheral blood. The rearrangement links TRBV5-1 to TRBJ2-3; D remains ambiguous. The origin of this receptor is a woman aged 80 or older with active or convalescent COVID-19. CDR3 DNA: TGCGCCAGCAGCTTGTTTCTAGGAAGCACAGATACGCAGTATTTT. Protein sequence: CASSLFLGSTDTQYF.